The rows below give T cell receptor beta chains drawn from one sample of a study of blood T cell repertoires in COVID-19. Only in-frame clones appear in the TCRdb table, and some are missing; sequencing was by immunoSEQ multiplex PCR. There are 300,000 to 350,000 clones in the sample; approximately 86% occur only once, and roughly a tenth lies in the top ten. Sequenced material: peripheral blood. Every receptor here comes from a man aged 30-40 years with COVID-19, enrolled during active disease. Both conserved end residues are part of each CDR3. The D gene is left open where the match is weak.

J gene | V gene | D gene | CDR3 protein | CDR3 DNA
TRBJ2-1 | TRBV27 | . | CASSSGAGQFF | TGTGCCAGCTCCTCCGGAGCGGGCCAGTTCTTC
TRBJ2-7 | TRBV6-5 | TRBD1 | CASSPGQGAYEQYF | TGTGCCAGCAGTCCGGGACAGGGGGCATACGAGCAGTACTTC
TRBJ1-1 | TRBV27 | TRBD1 | CASTHPPRQGGMNTEAFF | TGTGCCAGCACCCACCCCCCGCGACAGGGGGGCATGAACACTGAAGCTTTCTTT
TRBJ1-2 | TRBV28 | . | CASSSYRRNYGYTF | TGTGCCAGCAGTTCCTACAGGCGCAACTATGGCTACACCTTC
TRBJ2-2 | TRBV19 | . | CASSIAGSGELFF | TGTGCCAGTAGTATTGCGGGGTCCGGGGAGCTGTTTTTT
TRBJ1-2 | TRBV28 | . | CASSPDMTNYGYTF | TGTGCCAGCAGTCCTGACATGACTAACTATGGCTACACCTTC
TRBJ2-7 | TRBV28 | TRBD2 | CASSRGGLAGYEQYF | TGTGCCAGCAGTCGGGGGGGACTAGCGGGGTACGAGCAGTACTTC
TRBJ1-2 | TRBV12-3/TRBV12-4 | . | CASKGGAYGYTF | TGTGCCAGCAAAGGGGGGGCCTATGGCTACACCTTC
TRBJ1-5 | TRBV19 | TRBD1 | CASSSLTGGNQPQHF | TGTGCCAGTAGTTCCCTGACAGGGGGCAATCAGCCCCAGCATTTT
TRBJ2-2 | TRBV18 | TRBD1 | CASSLLDRSAYYTGELFF | TGTGCCAGCTCACTATTGGACAGGTCCGCTTACTACACCGGGGAGCTGTTTTTT
TRBJ1-2 | TRBV2 | TRBD1 | CASSEDREHYGYTF | TGTGCCAGCAGTGAGGACAGGGAACACTATGGCTACACCTTC
TRBJ1-6 | TRBV5-1 | . | CASWTGGTRSPLHF | TGCGCCAGCTGGACTGGCGGGACTCGCTCACCCCTCCACTTT
TRBJ1-1 | TRBV10-3 | . | CAIAKGSNTEAFF | TGTGCCATCGCGAAAGGGAGCAACACTGAAGCTTTCTTT
TRBJ1-4 | TRBV7-2 | TRBD1 | CASSLASGTGNEKLFF | TGTGCCAGCAGCTTGGCATCCGGGACAGGGAATGAAAAACTGTTTTTT
TRBJ2-3 | TRBV7-9 | TRBD2 | CASRQTSGRLDTQYF | TGTGCCAGCAGACAGACTAGCGGGAGATTAGATACGCAGTATTTT
TRBJ2-6 | TRBV3-1/TRBV3-2 | . | CASSQGYSGANVLTF | TGTGCCAGCAGCCAAGGTTACTCTGGGGCCAACGTCCTGACTTTC